This T cell receptor beta chain emerged from a study of blood T cell repertoires in COVID-19. About the research overall: COVID-19 samples from acute and convalescent phases originated in the United States, Italy and Spain. Sources were T cells, B-cell-depleted T cells, or PBMCs; the material itself was cDNA or gDNA.

This table comes from immunoSEQ multiplex PCR, and its TCRdb copy is limited to in-frame clones, with some not included. The sample contains under 250,000 clones, roughly 80% of which appear only once. This clone was recorded only once. The CDR3 has 12 residues. V was pared by 11 bases and J by 7 bases, with 2 bases of the junction left unmatched. The chain joins TRBV23-1 to TRBJ1-6, with 10 bases fitting TRBD1. TRBV23-1 is given ORF status, its function remaining uncertain. Sequenced input: peripheral blood. The TCR originated in a woman aged 60-70 years who had recovered from COVID-19. The CDR3 region is CALGQGNSPLHF. The CDR3 nucleotides read TGCGCCCTGGGACAGGGGAATTCACCCCTCCACTTT.